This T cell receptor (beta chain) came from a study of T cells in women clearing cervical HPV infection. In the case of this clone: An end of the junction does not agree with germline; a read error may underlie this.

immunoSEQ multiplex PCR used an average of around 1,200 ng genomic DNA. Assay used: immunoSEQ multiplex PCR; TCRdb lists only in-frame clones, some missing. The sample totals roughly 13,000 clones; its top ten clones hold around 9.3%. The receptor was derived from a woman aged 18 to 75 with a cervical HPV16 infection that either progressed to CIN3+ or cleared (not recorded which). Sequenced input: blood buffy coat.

Here the CDR3 reads CSSSPLGQGEEKLFF. The CDR3 bases that were read are TGTTCCAGCAGCCCCCTAGGACAGGGGGAGGAAAAG. The V and J genes are TRBV7-9 and TRBJ2-2, with 10 bases that match TRBD1. The CDR3 end lies 3 residues beyond the end of the read and is filled in from the germline J gene. CDR1 is SEHNR, CDR2 FQNEAQ, per germline (reference sequence). CDR3 length: 15 amino acids.